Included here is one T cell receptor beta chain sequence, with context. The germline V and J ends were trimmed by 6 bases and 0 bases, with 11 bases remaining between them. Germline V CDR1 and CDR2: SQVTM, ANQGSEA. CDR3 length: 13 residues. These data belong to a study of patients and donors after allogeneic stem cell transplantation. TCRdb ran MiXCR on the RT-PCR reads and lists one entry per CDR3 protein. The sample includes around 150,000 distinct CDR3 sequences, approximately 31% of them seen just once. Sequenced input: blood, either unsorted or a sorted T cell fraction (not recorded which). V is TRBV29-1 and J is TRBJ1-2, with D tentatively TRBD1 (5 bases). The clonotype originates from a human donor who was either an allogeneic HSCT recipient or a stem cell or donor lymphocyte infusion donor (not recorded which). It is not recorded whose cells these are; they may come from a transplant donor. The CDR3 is CSVVTVTNYGYTF. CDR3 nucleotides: TGCAGCGTCGTGACAGTAACTAACTATGGCTACACCTTC.